The clone carrying this T cell receptor beta chain occurred many times. The target antigen is unknown. Amplification yielded TCR beta CDR3 regions, with RNA transcripts as the source. With the HTBI primer set, the TCR CDR3 went through a first round of RT-PCR. TCRdb re-called the multiplex PCR reads with MiXCR, one entry per CDR3 protein. In the table there are hundreds of thousands of distinct CDR3 sequences, roughly 14% of which are singletons. The V end was cut by 7 bases, the J end by 6 bases, with 9 bases between. The CDR3 sequence is 11 residues long. Germline V gene sequence: CDR1 SNHLY, CDR2 FYNNEI. These data are taken from a study of T cells in Graves' hyperthyroidism and ophthalmopathy. Overall study: Blood from the periphery was taken at initial diagnosis, before any treatment. Notes on the study in general: Ophthalmopathy was model-predicted a median around 6.1 months pre-onset.

Disease lasting under 3 months, a NOSPECS grade of at least 4, and a Clinical Activity Score of at least 3 were features of the ophthalmopathy patients. Based on clinical symptoms, serum thyroxine and TRAb, thyroid ultrasound and orbital computed tomography, diagnoses were reached. J is TRBJ2-5 and V is TRBV2; the D is unclear. Specimen: blood. The receptor comes from a man younger than 30 with Graves' ophthalmopathy. CDR3 amino acids: CASTAQQTQYF. CDR3 coding DNA: TGTGCCAGCACAGCTCAACAGACCCAGTACTTC.